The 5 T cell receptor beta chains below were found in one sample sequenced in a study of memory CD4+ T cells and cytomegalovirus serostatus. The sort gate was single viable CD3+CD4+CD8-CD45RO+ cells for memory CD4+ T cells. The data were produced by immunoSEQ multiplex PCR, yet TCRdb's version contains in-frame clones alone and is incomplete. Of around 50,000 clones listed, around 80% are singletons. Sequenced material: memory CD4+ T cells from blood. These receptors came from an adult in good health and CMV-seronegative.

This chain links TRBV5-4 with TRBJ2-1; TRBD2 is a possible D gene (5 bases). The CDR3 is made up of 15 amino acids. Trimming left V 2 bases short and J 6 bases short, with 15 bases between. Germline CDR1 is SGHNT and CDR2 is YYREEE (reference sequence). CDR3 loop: CASSLAVPPRNEQFF. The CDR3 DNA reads TGTGCCAGCAGCTTAGCGGTACCCCCACGCAATGAGCAGTTCTTC.

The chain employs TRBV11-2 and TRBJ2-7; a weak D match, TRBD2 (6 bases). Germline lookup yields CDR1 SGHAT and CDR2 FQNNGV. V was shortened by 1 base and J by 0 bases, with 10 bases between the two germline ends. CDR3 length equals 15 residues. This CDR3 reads CASSLVGGSSYEQYF. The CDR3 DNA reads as TGTGCCAGCAGCTTAGTGGGAGGTAGCTCCTACGAGCAGTACTTC.

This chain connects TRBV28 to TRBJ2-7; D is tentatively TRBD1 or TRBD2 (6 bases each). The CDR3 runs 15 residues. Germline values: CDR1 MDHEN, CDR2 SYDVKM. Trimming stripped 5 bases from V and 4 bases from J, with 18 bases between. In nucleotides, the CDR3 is TGTGCCAGCAGTGTTGGAGCCCGGGGGCCGTACGAGCAGTACTTC. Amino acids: CASSVGARGPYEQYF.

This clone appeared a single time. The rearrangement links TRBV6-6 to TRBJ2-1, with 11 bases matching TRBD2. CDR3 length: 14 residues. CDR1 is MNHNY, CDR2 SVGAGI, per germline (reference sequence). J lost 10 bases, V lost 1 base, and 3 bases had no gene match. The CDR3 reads CASSYLAGGREQFF. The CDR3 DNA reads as TGTGCCAGCAGTTACTTAGCGGGAGGGAGAGAGCAGTTCTTC.

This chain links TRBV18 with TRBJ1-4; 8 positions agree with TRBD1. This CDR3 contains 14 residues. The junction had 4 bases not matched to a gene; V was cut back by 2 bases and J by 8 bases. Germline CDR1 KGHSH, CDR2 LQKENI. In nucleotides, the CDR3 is TGTGCCAGCTCACCAGCAGGGGGCGGCGAAAAACTGTTTTTT. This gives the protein CASSPAGGGEKLFF.